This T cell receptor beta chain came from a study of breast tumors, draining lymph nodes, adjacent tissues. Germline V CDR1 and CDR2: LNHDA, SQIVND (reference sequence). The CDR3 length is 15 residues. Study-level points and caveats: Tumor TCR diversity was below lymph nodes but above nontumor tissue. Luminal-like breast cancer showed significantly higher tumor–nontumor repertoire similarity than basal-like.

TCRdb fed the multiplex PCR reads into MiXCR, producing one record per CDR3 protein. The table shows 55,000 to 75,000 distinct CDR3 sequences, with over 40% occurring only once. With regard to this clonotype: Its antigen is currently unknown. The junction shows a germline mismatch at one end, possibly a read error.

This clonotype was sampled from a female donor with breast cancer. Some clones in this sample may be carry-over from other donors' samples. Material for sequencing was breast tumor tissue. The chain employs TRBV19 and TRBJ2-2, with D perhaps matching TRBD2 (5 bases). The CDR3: CASRVDSANTGELLF. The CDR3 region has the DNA TGTGCCAGTAGGGTAGATAGCGCGAACACCGGGGAGCTGCTTTTT.